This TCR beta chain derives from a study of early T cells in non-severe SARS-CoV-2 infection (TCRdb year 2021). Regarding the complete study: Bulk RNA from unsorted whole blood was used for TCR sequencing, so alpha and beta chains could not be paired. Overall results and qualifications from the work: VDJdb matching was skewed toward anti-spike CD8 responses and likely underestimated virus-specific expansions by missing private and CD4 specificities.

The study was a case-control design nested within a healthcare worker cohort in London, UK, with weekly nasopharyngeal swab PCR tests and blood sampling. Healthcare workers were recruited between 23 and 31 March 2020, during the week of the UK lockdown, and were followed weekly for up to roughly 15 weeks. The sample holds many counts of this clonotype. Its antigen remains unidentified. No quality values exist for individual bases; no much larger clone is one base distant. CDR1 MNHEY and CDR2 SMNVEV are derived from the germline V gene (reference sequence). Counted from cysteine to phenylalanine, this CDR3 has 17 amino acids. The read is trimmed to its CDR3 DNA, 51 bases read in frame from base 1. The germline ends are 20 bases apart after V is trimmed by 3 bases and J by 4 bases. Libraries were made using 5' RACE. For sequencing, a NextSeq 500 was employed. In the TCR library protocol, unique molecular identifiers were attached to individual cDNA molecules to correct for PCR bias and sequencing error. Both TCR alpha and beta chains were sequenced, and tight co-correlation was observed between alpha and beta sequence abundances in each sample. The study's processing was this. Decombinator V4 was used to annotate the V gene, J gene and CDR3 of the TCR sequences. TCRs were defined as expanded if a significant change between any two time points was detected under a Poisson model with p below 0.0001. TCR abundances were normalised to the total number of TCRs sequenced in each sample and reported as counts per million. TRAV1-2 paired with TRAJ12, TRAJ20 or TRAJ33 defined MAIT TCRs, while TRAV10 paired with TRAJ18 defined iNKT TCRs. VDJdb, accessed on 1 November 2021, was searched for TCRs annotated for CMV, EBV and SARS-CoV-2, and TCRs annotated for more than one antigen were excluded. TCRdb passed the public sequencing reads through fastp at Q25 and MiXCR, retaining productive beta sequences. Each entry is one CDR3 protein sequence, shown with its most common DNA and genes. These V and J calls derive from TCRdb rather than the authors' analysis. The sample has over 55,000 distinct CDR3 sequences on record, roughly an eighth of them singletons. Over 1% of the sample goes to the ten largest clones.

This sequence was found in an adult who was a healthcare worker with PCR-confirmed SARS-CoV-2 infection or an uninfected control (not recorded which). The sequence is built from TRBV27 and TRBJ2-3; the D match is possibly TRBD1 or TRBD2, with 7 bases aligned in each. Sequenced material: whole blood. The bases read TGTGCCAGCAGTTTCGTTGAGGCGGCAGGGGGGGCAGATACGCAGTATTTT. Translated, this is CASSFVEAAGGADTQYF.